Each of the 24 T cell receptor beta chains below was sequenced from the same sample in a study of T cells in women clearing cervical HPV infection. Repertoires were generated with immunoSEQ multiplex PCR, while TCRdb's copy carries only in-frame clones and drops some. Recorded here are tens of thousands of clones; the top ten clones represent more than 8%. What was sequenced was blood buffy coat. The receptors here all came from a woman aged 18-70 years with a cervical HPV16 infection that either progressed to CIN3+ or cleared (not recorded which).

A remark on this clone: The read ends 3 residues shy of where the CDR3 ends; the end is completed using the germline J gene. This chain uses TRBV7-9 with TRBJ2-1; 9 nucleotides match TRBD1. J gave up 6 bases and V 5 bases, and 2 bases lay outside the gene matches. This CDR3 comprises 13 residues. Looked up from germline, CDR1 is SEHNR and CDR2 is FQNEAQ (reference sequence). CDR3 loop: CASSATGGNEQFF. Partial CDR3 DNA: TGTGCCAGCAGCGCGACAGGGGGCAATGAG.

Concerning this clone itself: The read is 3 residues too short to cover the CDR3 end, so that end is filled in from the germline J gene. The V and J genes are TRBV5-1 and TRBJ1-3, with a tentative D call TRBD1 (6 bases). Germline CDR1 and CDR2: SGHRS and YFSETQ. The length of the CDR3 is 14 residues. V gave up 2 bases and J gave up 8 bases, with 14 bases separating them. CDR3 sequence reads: CASSFQGTADTIYF. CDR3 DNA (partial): TGCGCCAGCAGCTTTCAGGGGACGGCCGACACC.

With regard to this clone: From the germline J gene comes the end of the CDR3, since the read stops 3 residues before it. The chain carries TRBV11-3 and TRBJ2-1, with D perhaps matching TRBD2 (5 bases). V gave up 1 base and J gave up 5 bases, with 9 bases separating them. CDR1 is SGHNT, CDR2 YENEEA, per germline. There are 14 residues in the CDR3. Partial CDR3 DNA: TGTGCCAGCAGCTTAGCCGGACTGAACAATGAG. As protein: CASSLAGLNNE. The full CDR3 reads CASSLAGLNNEQFF.

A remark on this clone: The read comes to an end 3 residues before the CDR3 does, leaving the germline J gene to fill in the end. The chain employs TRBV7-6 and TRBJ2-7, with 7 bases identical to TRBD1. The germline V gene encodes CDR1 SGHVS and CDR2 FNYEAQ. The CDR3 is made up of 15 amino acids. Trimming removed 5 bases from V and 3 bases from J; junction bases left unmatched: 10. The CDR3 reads CASSPRTGSSYEQYF. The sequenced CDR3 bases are TGTGCCAGCAGCCCAAGGACAGGATCAAGCTACGAG.

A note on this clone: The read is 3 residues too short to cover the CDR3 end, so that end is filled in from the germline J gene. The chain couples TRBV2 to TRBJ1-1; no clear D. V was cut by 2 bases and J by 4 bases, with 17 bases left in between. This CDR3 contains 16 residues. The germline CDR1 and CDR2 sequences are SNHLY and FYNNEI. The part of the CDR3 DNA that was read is TGTGCCAGCAGTGAAAGTCGTGTCCGAGGGTTCACTGAA. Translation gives CASSESRVRGFTE. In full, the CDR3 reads CASSESRVRGFTEAFF.

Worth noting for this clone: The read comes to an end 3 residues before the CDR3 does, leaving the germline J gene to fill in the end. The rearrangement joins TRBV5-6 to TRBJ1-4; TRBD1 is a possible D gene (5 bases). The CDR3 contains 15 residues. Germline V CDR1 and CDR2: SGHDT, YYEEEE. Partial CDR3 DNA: TGTGCCAGCAGCCATTTTTGGGGGGAGGCGAGGAAA. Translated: CASSHFWGEARK. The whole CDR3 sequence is CASSHFWGEARKLFF.

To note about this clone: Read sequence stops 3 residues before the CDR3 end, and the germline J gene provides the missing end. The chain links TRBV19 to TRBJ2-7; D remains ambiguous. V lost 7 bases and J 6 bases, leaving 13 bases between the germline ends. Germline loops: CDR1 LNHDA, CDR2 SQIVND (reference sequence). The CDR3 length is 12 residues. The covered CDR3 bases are TGTGCCAGTAACGGCCAAGGCGGCGAG. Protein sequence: CASNGQGGE. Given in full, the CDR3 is CASNGQGGEQYF.

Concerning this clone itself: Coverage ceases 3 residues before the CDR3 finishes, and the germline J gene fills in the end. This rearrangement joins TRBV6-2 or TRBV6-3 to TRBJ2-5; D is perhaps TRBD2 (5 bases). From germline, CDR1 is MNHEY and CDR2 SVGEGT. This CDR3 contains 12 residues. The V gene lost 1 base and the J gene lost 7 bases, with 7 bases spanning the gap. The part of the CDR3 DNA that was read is TGTGCCAGCAGTTACTTACGGGGGACC. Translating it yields CASSYLRGT. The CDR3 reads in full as CASSYLRGTQYF.

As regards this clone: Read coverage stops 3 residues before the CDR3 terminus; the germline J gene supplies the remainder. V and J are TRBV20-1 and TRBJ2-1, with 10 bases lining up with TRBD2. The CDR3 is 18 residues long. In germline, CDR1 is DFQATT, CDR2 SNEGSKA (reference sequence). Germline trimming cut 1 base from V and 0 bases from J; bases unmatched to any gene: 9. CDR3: CSARVGLAGASSYNEQFF. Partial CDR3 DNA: TGCAGTGCTAGAGTGGGCCTAGCGGGAGCGAGCTCCTACAATGAG.

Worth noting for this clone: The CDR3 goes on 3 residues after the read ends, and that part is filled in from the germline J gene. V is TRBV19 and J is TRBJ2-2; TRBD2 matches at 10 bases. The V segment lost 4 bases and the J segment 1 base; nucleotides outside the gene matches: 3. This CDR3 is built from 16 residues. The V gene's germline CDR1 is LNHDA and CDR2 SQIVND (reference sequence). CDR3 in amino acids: CASSTLAGENTGELFF. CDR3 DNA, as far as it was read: TGTGCCAGTAGTACCCTAGCGGGAGAGAACACCGGGGAG.

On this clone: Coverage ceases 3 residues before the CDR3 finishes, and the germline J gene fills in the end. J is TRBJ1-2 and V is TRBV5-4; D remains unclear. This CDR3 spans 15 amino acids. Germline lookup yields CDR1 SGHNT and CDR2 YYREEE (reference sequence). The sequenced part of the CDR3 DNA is TGTGCCAGCAGCTTGGGAACTATGGGGTTTGGACTC. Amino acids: CASSLGTMGFGL. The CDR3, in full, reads CASSLGTMGFGLYTF.

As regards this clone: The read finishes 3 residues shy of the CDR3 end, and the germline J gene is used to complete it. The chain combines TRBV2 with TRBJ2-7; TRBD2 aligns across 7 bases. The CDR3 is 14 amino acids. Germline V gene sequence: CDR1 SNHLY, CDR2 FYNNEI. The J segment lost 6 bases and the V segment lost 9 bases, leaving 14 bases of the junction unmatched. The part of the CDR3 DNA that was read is TGTGCCAGTGCCCGGGTCGCGGGAGATGGCGAG. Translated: CASARVAGDGE. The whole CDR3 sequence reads CASARVAGDGEQYF.

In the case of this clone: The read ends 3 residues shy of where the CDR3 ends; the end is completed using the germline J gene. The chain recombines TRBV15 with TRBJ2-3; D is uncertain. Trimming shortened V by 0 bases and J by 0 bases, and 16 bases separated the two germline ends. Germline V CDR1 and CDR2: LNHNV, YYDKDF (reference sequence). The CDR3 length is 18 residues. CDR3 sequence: CATSRDGTGSLSTDTQYF. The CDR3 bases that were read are TGTGCCACCAGCAGAGATGGAACTGGTAGCCTCAGCACAGATACG.

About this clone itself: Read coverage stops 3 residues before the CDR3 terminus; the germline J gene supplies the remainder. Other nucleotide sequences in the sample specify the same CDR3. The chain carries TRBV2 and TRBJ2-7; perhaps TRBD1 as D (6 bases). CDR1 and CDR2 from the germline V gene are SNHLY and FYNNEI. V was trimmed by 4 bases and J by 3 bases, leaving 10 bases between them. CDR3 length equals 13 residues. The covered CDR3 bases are TGTGCCAGCAGTGTACCAGGGGACTACGAG. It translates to CASSVPGDYE. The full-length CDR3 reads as CASSVPGDYEQYF.

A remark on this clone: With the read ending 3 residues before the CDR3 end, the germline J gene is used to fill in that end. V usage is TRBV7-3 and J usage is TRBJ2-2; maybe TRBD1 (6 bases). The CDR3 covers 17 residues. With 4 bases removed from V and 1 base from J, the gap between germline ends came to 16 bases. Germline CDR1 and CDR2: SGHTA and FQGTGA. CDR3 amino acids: CASSSPPGHLNTGELFF. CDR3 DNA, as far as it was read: TGTGCCAGCAGCTCACCTCCGGGACACTTGAACACCGGGGAG.

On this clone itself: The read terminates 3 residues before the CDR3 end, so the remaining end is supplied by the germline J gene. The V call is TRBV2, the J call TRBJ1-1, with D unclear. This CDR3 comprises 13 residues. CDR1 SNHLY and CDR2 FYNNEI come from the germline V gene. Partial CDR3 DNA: TGTGCCAGCAGTGCAGGATCATCCTACGAG. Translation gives CASSAGSSYE. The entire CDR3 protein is CASSAGSSYEAFF.

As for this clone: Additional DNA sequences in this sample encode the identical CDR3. The CDR3 is CSARRPTTIAADTQYF. CDR3 DNA, as far as it was read: TGCAGTGCTAGACGCCCTACGACTATAGCCGCAGATACG. The genes are TRBV20-1 and TRBJ2-3; possible D gene TRBD2, 5 bases. The read gets to within 3 residues of the CDR3 end, and the germline J gene fills in the rest. The V end lost 2 bases, the J end lost 4 bases, and 19 bases lay between the germline ends. Germline CDR1 DFQATT, CDR2 SNEGSKA (reference sequence). CDR3 length: 16 amino acids.

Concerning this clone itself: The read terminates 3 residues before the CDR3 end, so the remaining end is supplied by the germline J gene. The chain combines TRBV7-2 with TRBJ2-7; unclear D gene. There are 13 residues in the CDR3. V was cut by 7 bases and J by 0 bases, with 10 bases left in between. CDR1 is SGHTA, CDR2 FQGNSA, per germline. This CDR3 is CASTPPGSYEQYF. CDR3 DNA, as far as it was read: TGTGCCAGCACCCCCCCAGGCTCCTACGAG.

The CDR3 spells CASSLAGTGDVKHNEQFF. The part of the CDR3 DNA that was read is TGTGCCAGCAGCTTAGCCGGGACAGGGGACGTGAAGCACAATGAG. The chain couples TRBV7-8 to TRBJ2-1; 10 positions agree with TRBD1. The read comes to an end 3 residues before the CDR3 does, leaving the germline J gene to fill in the end. Germline-derived CDR1 and CDR2 are SGHVS and FQNEAQ. This CDR3 contains 18 residues. V lost 0 bases, J lost 5 bases, and 10 bases stayed unmatched. Together with reference TRBV7-8 and TRBJ2-1, the CDR3 gives the full variable domain: GAGVSQSPRYKVAKRGQDVALRCDPISGHVSLFWYQQALGQGPEFLTYFQNEAQLDKSGLPSDRFFAERPEGSVSTLKIQRTQQEDSAVYLCASSLAGTGDVKHNEQFFGPGTRLTVL.

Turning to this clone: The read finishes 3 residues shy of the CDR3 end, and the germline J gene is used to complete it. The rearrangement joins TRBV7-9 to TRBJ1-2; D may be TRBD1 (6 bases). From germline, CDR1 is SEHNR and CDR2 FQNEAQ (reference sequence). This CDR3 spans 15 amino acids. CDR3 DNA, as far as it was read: TGTGCCAGCAGCTTAGTACAGGGCTTCTCCTACGAC. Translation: CASSLVQGFSYD. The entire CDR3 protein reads CASSLVQGFSYDYTF.

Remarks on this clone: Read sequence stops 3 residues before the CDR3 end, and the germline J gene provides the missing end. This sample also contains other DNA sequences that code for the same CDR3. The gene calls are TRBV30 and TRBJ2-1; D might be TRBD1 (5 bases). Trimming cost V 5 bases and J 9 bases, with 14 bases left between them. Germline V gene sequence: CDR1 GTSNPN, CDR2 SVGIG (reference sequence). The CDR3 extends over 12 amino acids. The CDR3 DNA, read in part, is TGTGCCTGGGACGACAGCCGTGTTGAG. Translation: CAWDDSRVE. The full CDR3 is CAWDDSRVEQFF.

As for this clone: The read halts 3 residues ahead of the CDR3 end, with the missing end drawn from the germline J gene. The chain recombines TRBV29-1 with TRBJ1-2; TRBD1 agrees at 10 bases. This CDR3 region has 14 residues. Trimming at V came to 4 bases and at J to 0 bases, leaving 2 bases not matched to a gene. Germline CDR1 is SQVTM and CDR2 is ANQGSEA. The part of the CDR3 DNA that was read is TGCAGCGTTGGAGGGACAGGGGCTAACTATGGC. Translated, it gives CSVGGTGANYG. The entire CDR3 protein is CSVGGTGANYGYTF.

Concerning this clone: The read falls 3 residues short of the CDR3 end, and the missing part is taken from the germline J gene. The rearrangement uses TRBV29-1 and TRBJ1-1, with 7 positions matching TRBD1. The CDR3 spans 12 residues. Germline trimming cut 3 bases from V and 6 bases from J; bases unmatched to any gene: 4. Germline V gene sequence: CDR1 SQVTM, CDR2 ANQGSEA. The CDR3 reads CSVDGGGPEAFF. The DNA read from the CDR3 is TGCAGCGTTGATGGAGGGGGCCCTGAA.

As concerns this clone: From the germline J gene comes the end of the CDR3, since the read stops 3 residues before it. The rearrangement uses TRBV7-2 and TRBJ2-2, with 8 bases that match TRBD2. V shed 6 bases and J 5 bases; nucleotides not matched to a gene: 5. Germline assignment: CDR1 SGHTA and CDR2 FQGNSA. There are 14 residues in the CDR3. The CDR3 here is CASRGGGWTGELFF. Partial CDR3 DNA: TGTGCCAGCAGAGGCGGGGGGTGGACCGGGGAG.